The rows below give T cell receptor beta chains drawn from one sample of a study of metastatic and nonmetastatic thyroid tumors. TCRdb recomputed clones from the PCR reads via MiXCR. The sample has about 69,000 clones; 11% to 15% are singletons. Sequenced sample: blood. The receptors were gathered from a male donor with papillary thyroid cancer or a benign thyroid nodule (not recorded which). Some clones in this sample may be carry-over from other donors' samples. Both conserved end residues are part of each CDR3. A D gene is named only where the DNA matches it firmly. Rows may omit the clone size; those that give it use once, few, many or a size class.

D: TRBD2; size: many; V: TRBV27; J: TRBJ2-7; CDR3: CASSATSGAYEQYF; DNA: TGTGCCAGCAGTGCGACTAGCGGGGCCTACGAGCAGTACTTC
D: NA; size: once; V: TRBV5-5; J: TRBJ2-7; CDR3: CASSSPFYEQYF; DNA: TGTGCCAGCAGCTCACCGTTCTACGAGCAGTACTTC
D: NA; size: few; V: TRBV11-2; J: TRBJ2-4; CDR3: CASSPRRWGDTAKNIQYF; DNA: TGTGCCAGCAGCCCCCGCCGGTGGGGTGACACGGCCAAAAACATTCAGTACTTC
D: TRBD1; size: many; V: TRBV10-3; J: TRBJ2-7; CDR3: CAISGTGGGEQYF; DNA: TGTGCCATCAGCGGAACAGGGGGCGGCGAGCAGTACTTC
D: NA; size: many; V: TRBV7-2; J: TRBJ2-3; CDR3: CASSFGWSGMGVPSTDTQYF; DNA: TGTGCCAGCAGCTTCGGATGGTCAGGGATGGGGGTGCCTAGCACAGATACGCAGTATTTT
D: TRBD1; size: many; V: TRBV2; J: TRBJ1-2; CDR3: CATERDRGNYGYTF; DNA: TGTGCCACCGAAAGGGACAGGGGAAACTATGGCTACACCTTC
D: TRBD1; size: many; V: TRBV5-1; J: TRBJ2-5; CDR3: CASSLPSTGGQETQYF; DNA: TGCGCCAGCAGCTTGCCCTCGACAGGGGGCCAAGAGACCCAGTACTTC
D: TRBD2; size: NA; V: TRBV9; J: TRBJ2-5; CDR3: CASRVGLAGVNRETQYF; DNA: TGTGCCAGCAGAGTAGGACTAGCGGGAGTCAACAGGGAGACACAGTACTTC
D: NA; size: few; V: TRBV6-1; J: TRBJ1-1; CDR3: CASSERSLNTEAFF; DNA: TGTGCCAGCAGTGAGAGATCGCTGAACACTGAAGCTTTCTTT
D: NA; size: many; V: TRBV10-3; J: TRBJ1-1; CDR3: CAITNRANTEAFF; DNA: TGTGCCATTACTAACAGGGCGAACACTGAAGCTTTCTTT
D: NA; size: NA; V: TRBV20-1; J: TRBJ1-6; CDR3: CSARTPNSPLHF; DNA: TGCAGTGCCCGCACTCCTAATTCACCCCTCCACTTT
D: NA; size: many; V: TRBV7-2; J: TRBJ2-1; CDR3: CASSLDGSSYNEQFF; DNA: TGTGCCAGCAGCTTAGACGGGAGCTCCTACAATGAGCAGTTCTTC
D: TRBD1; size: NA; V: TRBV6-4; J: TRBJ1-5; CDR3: CASSGQGGGQPQHF; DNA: TGTGCCAGCAGCGGACAGGGAGGAGGGCAGCCCCAGCATTTT
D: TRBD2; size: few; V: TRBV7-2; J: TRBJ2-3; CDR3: CASSLFSSGAFGPRGDTQYF; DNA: TGTGCCAGCAGCTTATTCTCTAGCGGGGCCTTTGGCCCTAGAGGGGATACGCAGTATTTT
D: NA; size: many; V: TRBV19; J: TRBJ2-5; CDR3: CASSTAATSKTQYF; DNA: TGTGCCAGTAGTACAGCGGCCACGTCAAAGACCCAGTACTTC
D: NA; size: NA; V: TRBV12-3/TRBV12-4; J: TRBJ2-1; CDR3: CASSLRGKGSYNEQFF; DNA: TGTGCCAGCAGTTTACGCGGTAAAGGTTCCTACAATGAGCAGTTCTTC
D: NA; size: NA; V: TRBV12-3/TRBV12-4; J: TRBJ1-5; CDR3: CASGPGRYSNQPQHF; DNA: TGTGCCAGCGGCCCAGGAAGATATAGCAATCAGCCCCAGCATTTT
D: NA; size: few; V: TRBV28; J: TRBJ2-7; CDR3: CASSLVSVAYEQYF; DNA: TGTGCCAGCAGTTTAGTAAGTGTGGCCTACGAGCAGTACTTC
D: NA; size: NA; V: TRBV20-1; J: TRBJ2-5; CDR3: CSVATASETQYF; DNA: TGCAGTGTCGCGACTGCTTCGGAGACCCAGTACTTC
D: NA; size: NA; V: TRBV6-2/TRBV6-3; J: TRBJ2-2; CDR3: CASLVQYPTDTGELFF; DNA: TGTGCCAGCTTAGTACAGTATCCAACAGACACCGGTGAGCTGTTTTTT
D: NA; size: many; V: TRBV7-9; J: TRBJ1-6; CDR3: CASSLLGEGGLPLHF; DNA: TGTGCCAGCAGCTTATTAGGGGAGGGAGGCCTACCCCTCCACTTT
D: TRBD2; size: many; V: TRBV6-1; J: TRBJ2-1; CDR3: CASSEALAGVEEQFF; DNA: TGTGCCAGCAGTGAAGCGCTAGCGGGAGTAGAAGAGCAGTTCTTC